One sample yielded the 15 T cell receptor beta chains listed below, sequenced in a study of T cells generated in artificial thymic organoids. The organoids combined MS5 murine stromal cells carrying human DLL1 with human hematopoietic stem and progenitor cells. Organoids were seeded with FACS-purified CD34+CD3- stem and progenitor cells depleted of residual T cells. Their cognate antigens are unknown. Reverse primers in the TRAC or TRBC constant regions drove separate semi-nested PCRs for TCRalpha and TCRbeta. MiXCR was run by TCRdb on the 5' RACE reads, yielding one entry per CDR3 protein. The sample lists almost 5,500 distinct CDR3 sequences, 20% to 25% seen once, with roughly 3% in the top ten. The sequencing input was naive CD8+ T cells grown in artificial thymic organoids from cord blood stem and progenitor cells. Subset noted: CD3+TCRalphabeta+CD8SP T cells; for blood, CD45RO-CCR7+ naive CD8+ T cells. Source of these receptors: a human donor who gave cord blood stem cells for thymic organoid culture, a cardiac surgery patient who gave postnatal thymus, or a blood donor (not recorded which).

CDR3 loop: CATSGADRGQGDTQYF. The DNA for the CDR3 is TGTGCCACCAGTGGAGCGGACAGGGGGCAGGGAGATACGCAGTATTTT. The rearrangement links TRBV24-1 to TRBJ2-3, with 11 nucleotides matching TRBD1. Looked up from germline, CDR1 is KGHDR and CDR2 is SFDVKD. V was pared by 5 bases and J by 5 bases, with 8 bases of the junction left unmatched. The CDR3 extends over 16 amino acids.

Sample share makes this clonotype medium-sized. The gene calls are TRBV12-3 or TRBV12-4 and TRBJ1-1; D call uncertain. This CDR3 has 12 amino acids. The germline V and J ends were trimmed by 5 bases and 7 bases, with 11 bases remaining between them. The CDR3 DNA sequence: TGTGCCAGCAGTCCCTGGCGGGATGAAGCTTTCTTT. Translating it yields CASSPWRDEAFF.

J is TRBJ2-7 and V is TRBV4-1; D is unresolved. The germline gives CDR1 MGHRA, CDR2 YSYEKL. This CDR3 spans 14 amino acids. Trimming took 1 base from V and 3 from J, leaving 10 bases between them. Here the CDR3 DNA reads TGCGCCAGCAGCCAAGGGAGAGGTAGCTACGAGCAGTACTTC. As protein: CASSQGRGSYEQYF.

This clonotype is labeled as medium-sized. At one of its ends the junction is not consistent with the germline gene, which may arise from a read error. The CDR3 nucleotides read TGCGCCAGCAGCCAACCCCGACAGGGGCCTGGAGCCAACGTCCTGACTTTC. Its translation: CASSQPRQGPGANVLTF. This sequence joins TRBV4-1 and TRBJ2-6, with TRBD1 matching over 8 bases. The CDR3 consists of 17 residues. The germline V gene has CDR1 MGHRA and CDR2 YSYEKL.

This clonotype is medium-sized by share. The J gene is TRBJ2-7, the V gene TRBV12-3 or TRBV12-4; 13 bases are a match to TRBD2. The J segment lost 4 bases and the V segment lost 3 bases, leaving 3 bases of the junction unmatched. CDR3 length: 15 amino acids. The CDR3 bases are TGTGCCAGCAGTTTCCGACTAGCGGGAGGATACGAGCAGTACTTC. Translation gives CASSFRLAGGYEQYF.

CDR3 sequence reads: CASSFGHLNTEAFF. As DNA, the CDR3 is TGTGCCAGCAGTTTCGGACATTTGAACACTGAAGCTTTCTTT. The gene calls are TRBV12-3 or TRBV12-4 and TRBJ1-1; D is possibly TRBD1 (5 bases). V was pared by 3 bases and J by 0 bases, with 8 bases between. The CDR3 runs to 14 residues.

A remark on this clonotype: This clone may be a read error of a much larger clone one base away. The rearrangement links TRBV4-1 to TRBJ2-7; 11 nucleotides agree with TRBD1. CDR3 size: 14 residues. Germline V gives CDR1 MGHRA, CDR2 YSYEKL. CDR3 protein: CAGSLGQGGNEQYF. The CDR3 DNA is TGCGCCGGCAGCCTGGGACAGGGGGGCAACGAGCAGTACTTC.

The table lists this clonotype with a count of one. This may stem from a read error, because a much larger clone lies one nucleotide away. The V call is TRBV12-3 or TRBV12-4, the J call TRBJ1-2, with D maybe TRBD1 (5 bases). This CDR3 is built from 14 residues. The CDR3 protein is CASSPPGSYHGHTF. Here the CDR3 DNA reads TGTGCCAGCAGTCCGCCAGGGTCCTACCATGGCCACACCTTC.

By share, this clonotype ranks as medium-sized (0.01 to 0.1%). The chain combines TRBV7-9 with TRBJ2-7, with no clear D. The CDR3 sequence is 12 residues long. Trimming removed 5 bases at V and 6 bases at J, with 11 bases between. CDR1 is SEHNR and CDR2 is FQNEAQ in the germline V gene (reference sequence). CDR3: CASSPDPGEQYF. Written as DNA, the CDR3 is TGTGCCAGCAGCCCCGACCCGGGCGAGCAGTACTTC. Using reference TRBV7-9 and TRBJ2-7 for the parts outside the CDR3, the full variable domain is DTGVSQNPRHKITKRGQNVTFRCDPISEHNRLYWYRQTLGQGPEFLTYFQNEAQLEKSRLLSDRFSAERPKGSFSTLEIQRTEQGDSAMYLCASSPDPGEQYFGPGTRLTVT.

This clonotype is medium-sized by share. The V call is TRBV4-3, the J call TRBJ2-1, with 8 bases that match TRBD1. Germline V lookup: CDR1 LGHNA, CDR2 YSLEER. The CDR3 contains 14 residues. The V and J ends lost 7 bases and 2 bases, in that order; junction bases with no gene match: 4. The CDR3 DNA reads as TGCGCCAGCACCAGGGGGCCTCCCTACAATGAGCAGTTCTTC. Its protein is CASTRGPPYNEQFF.

In this sample, this clonotype is medium-sized. The gene calls are TRBV19 and TRBJ2-2; 12 positions agree with TRBD2. This CDR3 spans 15 amino acids. Germline CDR1 LNHDA, CDR2 SQIVND (reference sequence). With 6 bases clipped from V and 4 bases from J, the junction kept 3 bases outside the gene matches. The CDR3 spells CASRWGLAGTGELFF. In nucleotides, the CDR3 is TGTGCCAGTAGATGGGGACTAGCGGGCACCGGGGAGCTGTTTTTT. Full variable domain (remainder filled in from reference TRBV19 and TRBJ2-2): DGGITQSPKYLFRKEGQNVTLSCEQNLNHDAMYWYRQDPGQGLRLIYYSQIVNDFQKGDIAEGYSVSREKKESFPLTVTSAQKNPTAFYLCASRWGLAGTGELFFGEGSRLTVL.

This clonotype was seen once. This may stem from a read error, because a much larger clone lies one nucleotide away. This rearrangement joins TRBV5-1 to TRBJ2-3; 13 positions agree with TRBD2. The V and J ends lost 3 bases and 10 bases, in that order; junction bases with no gene match: 8. The CDR3 length is 15 residues. Per the germline V gene, CDR1 is SGHRS and CDR2 is YFSETQ. The CDR3 sequence is CASSSTSGRSRAQYF. CDR3 DNA sequence: TGCGCCAGCAGCTCGACTAGCGGGAGGTCCAGGGCGCAGTATTTT.

The CDR3 region is CASSFGQREAFF. CDR3 coding DNA: TGTGCCAGCAGTTTCGGACAGAGGGAAGCTTTCTTT. This chain joins TRBV12-3 or TRBV12-4 and TRBJ1-1; D is possibly TRBD1 (6 bases). The CDR3 covers 12 residues. Trimming pared 3 bases from V and 8 bases from J, leaving 10 bases between.

This clonotype rates as medium-sized. The rearrangement links TRBV11-2 to TRBJ1-5; D possibly corresponds to TRBD1 (5 bases). CDR3 length: 16 amino acids. The V end was cut by 2 bases, the J end by 1 base, with 12 bases between. Germline lookup yields CDR1 SGHAT and CDR2 FQNNGV. Here the CDR3 DNA reads TGTGCCAGCAGCTTAAACGGGGCTCGGAGCAATCAGCCCCAGCATTTT. Translating it yields CASSLNGARSNQPQHF.

V and J are TRBV7-2 and TRBJ1-1, with D possibly matching TRBD1 (5 bases). This CDR3 has 16 amino acids. Trimming pared 4 bases from V and 0 bases from J, leaving 15 bases between. Germline lookup yields CDR1 SGHTA and CDR2 FQGNSA. In DNA, the CDR3 is TGTGCCAGCAGCTGGCAGGGCCCTATAATGAACACTGAAGCTTTCTTT. Its translation is CASSWQGPIMNTEAFF.